This TCR beta chain was found in a study of T cells in localized non-small cell lung cancer. The study, taken as a whole, reports: Turning up in adjacent lung were a median about 56 of the top 100 tumor clones. Uninvolved adjacent lung had more T cell clonality than any other tissue, topping tumor. Only one tumor region went through sequencing, so heterogeneity may still be there.

The CDR3 has 17 amino acids. CDR1 is MNHGY and CDR2 is SAAAGT in the germline V gene. With V trimmed by 2 bases and J by 3 bases, 2 bases remained unmatched. The adjacent lung that was sampled lay at least 2 cm from the tumor margin and showed no atypia. Measured with immunoSEQ multiplex PCR; TCRdb has only the in-frame clones, and not every one. The sample has about 2,700 clones; around 21% are singletons. The sample holds a few counts of this clone. Its antigen is undetermined. The specimen comprised normal lung tissue next to the tumor, sampled before any cancer treatment. The receptor was isolated from a woman aged 40-75 years with stage I lung adenocarcinoma. This chain joins TRBV6-8 and TRBJ2-3, with 16 bases matching TRBD2. The CDR3 loop reads CASSYGTSGGATDTQYF. CDR3 DNA sequence: TGTGCCAGCAGTTACGGGACTAGCGGGGGGGCGACAGATACGCAGTATTTT.